These 26 T cell receptor beta chains were all obtained from the same sample, sequenced in a study of T cells in Graves' hyperthyroidism and ophthalmopathy. TCR beta CDR3 region amplification was performed from RNA transcripts. TCR CDR3 underwent first-round RT-PCR with the HTBI primer set. TCRdb itself ran the multiplex PCR reads through MiXCR, one entry per CDR3 protein. The data hold fewer than 650,000 distinct CDR3 sequences, with about 15% observed a single time. The specimen sequenced was blood. All receptors derive from a woman aged 40 to 50 with Graves' ophthalmopathy.

This clonotype was recorded many times. The J gene is TRBJ2-5, the V gene TRBV11-2; D is unclear. CDR1 SGHAT and CDR2 FQNNGV come from the germline V gene. The CDR3 is 11 amino acids. V was shortened by 7 bases and J by 4 bases, with 7 bases between the two germline ends. The CDR3 DNA is TGTGCCAGCAAGAGTGGAGAGACCCAGTACTTC. It is translated as CASKSGETQYF. The full variable domain, rest sourced from reference TRBV11-2 and TRBJ2-5, is EAGVAQSPRYKIIEKRQSVAFWCNPISGHATLYWYQQILGQGPKLLIQFQNNGVVDDSQLPKDRFSAERLKGVDSTLKIQPAKLEDSAVYLCASKSGETQYFGPGTRLLVL.

The rearrangement links TRBV27 to TRBJ2-5, with 8 positions matching TRBD1. CDR1 is MNHEY, CDR2 SMNVEV, per germline (reference sequence). This CDR3 comprises 16 residues. V lost 4 bases and J lost 7; bases outside the gene matches: 14. CDR3 loop: CASSYNNVRGLGTQYF. CDR3 coding DNA: TGTGCCAGCAGTTATAATAATGTCAGGGGGCTCGGGACCCAGTACTTC.

This clonotype came up many times. The chain recombines TRBV28 with TRBJ2-7; D is undetermined. Trimming stripped 3 bases from V and 2 bases from J, with 8 bases between. CDR3 length equals 13 residues. Germline V CDR1 and CDR2: MDHEN, SYDVKM. The CDR3 reads CASSFLITYEQYF. The CDR3 nucleotides are TGTGCCAGCAGTTTTTTAATCACCTACGAGCAGTACTTC.

The chain links TRBV2 to TRBJ2-7; D remains unclear. The CDR3 runs to 13 residues. V shed 3 bases and J shed 7 bases, with 13 bases lying between them. CDR1 and CDR2 from the germline V gene are SNHLY and FYNNEI. The CDR3 bases are TGTGCCAGCAGTGACCAGGACCTGGGGGAGCAGTACTTC. It translates to CASSDQDLGEQYF.

The gene calls are TRBV11-1 and TRBJ2-5; tentatively, D is TRBD2 (6 bases). This CDR3 region has 17 residues. The germline V gene encodes CDR1 SGHAT and CDR2 FQDESV (reference sequence). Trimming removed 5 bases at V and 4 bases at J, with 23 bases between. The CDR3 here is CASSPRAGRHRRETQYF. CDR3 in DNA: TGTGCCAGCAGCCCTAGGGCAGGGAGGCACCGGAGAGAGACCCAGTACTTC.

This clonotype was counted a few times. This chain uses TRBV6-1 with TRBJ1-1; 8 bases line up with TRBD1. This CDR3 region has 14 residues. Germline lookup yields CDR1 MNHNS and CDR2 SASEGT. J gave up 4 bases and V 5 bases, and 6 bases lay outside the gene matches. The CDR3 DNA sequence: TGTGCCAGCAGTACGCAGGGGGCGAGCACTGAAGCTTTCTTT. It codes for CASSTQGASTEAFF.

At least ten counts were recorded for this clonotype. The chain has TRBV12-3 or TRBV12-4 and TRBJ2-7; D is uncertain. Trimming left V 0 bases short and J 1 base short, with 7 bases between. CDR3 length: 14 amino acids. The CDR3 sequence is CASSLAPVSYEQYF. Written as DNA, the CDR3 is TGTGCCAGCAGTTTAGCGCCAGTGTCCTACGAGCAGTACTTC.

This clonotype showed up many times. The J gene is TRBJ2-7, the V gene TRBV20-1, with 9 bases identical to TRBD2. V lost 3 bases to trimming and J lost 2 bases; unmatched junction nucleotides: 5. CDR1 is DFQATT and CDR2 is SNEGSKA in the germline V gene (reference sequence). The CDR3 totals 14 residues. The CDR3 here is CSARALAGPYEQYF. The CDR3 nucleotides are TGCAGTGCTAGGGCACTAGCGGGCCCCTACGAGCAGTACTTC.

V gene TRBV28 combines with J gene TRBJ2-7, with D perhaps TRBD1 (6 bases). V was pared by 7 bases and J by 2 bases, with 15 bases between. The CDR3 covers 14 residues. Germline V gene data show CDR1 as MDHEN and CDR2 as SYDVKM. CDR3 sequence: CASIQQGVAYEQYF. The CDR3 nucleotides are TGTGCCAGCATCCAACAGGGTGTGGCCTACGAGCAGTACTTC.

This clonotype was counted at least ten times. The chain joins TRBV2 to TRBJ2-7, with 10 bases identical to TRBD1. The CDR3 sequence is 16 residues long. V dropped 4 bases and J dropped 2; count of bases not matched to a gene: 8. Per the germline V gene, CDR1 is SNHLY and CDR2 is FYNNEI. CDR3 amino acids: CASSGSDRGIPYEQYF. The CDR3 bases are TGTGCCAGCAGTGGGTCGGACAGGGGGATCCCCTACGAGCAGTACTTC.

As for this clonotype: With a much larger clone just one base away, this may be a read error. This chain links TRBV12-3 or TRBV12-4 with TRBJ1-1; 12 positions agree with TRBD1. CDR3 size: 18 residues. The CDR3 coding sequence is TGTGTCAGCAGCACTACCGGGACAGGGGGCCCCCTGAACACTGAAGCTTTCTTT. Translating it yields CVSSTTGTGGPLNTEAFF.

Ten or more counts support this clonotype. The chain links TRBV11-1 to TRBJ1-1; a possible D gene is TRBD1 (6 bases). V shed 0 bases and J shed 5 bases, with 19 bases lying between them. The CDR3 contains 17 residues. In germline, CDR1 is SGHAT, CDR2 FQDESV (reference sequence). The CDR3 protein is CASSLAPPPGQKTEAFF. CDR3 in DNA: TGTGCCAGCAGCTTAGCCCCCCCGCCGGGACAAAAAACTGAAGCTTTCTTT. The full variable domain, its missing parts supplied by reference TRBV11-1 and TRBJ1-1, is EAEVAQSPRYKITEKSQAVAFWCDPISGHATLYWYRQILGQGPELLVQFQDESVVDDSQLPKDRFSAERLKGVDSTLKIQPAELGDSAMYLCASSLAPPPGQKTEAFFGQGTRLTVV.

This clonotype came up many times. The V call is TRBV7-9, the J call TRBJ2-7, with D possibly matching TRBD2 (6 bases). V lost 7 bases and J 5 bases, leaving 18 bases between the germline ends. Germline V lookup: CDR1 SEHNR, CDR2 FQNEAQ (reference sequence). This CDR3 spans 14 amino acids. The chain's CDR3 is CASTSLERRDEQYF. In nucleotides, the CDR3 is TGTGCCAGCACCTCCTTAGAGCGGAGGGACGAGCAGTACTTC.

This clonotype was seen a single time. The J gene is TRBJ2-7, the V gene TRBV27; possibly TRBD2 for D (7 bases). V lost 5 bases and J lost 5, with 16 bases in between. The germline CDR1 and CDR2 sequences are MNHEY and SMNVEV (reference sequence). The CDR3 covers 14 residues. The CDR3 reads CASSPPRGANEQYF. The CDR3 DNA reads TGTGCCAGCAGTCCACCCCGGGGGGCTAACGAGCAGTACTTC.

This clonotype was counted ten times or more. This chain connects TRBV6-1 to TRBJ2-4; D is ambiguous. Germline-derived CDR1 and CDR2 are MNHNS and SASEGT. The CDR3 is made up of 14 amino acids. With 3 bases removed from V and 0 bases from J, the gap between germline ends came to 6 bases. The CDR3 DNA reads as TGTGCCAGCAGTGAGGGGTTAGCCAAAAACATTCAGTACTTC. Translating gives CASSEGLAKNIQYF.

This clonotype was seen more than once but under ten times. V and J are TRBV6-2 or TRBV6-3 and TRBJ2-4; 10 bases agree with TRBD1. The germline CDR1 and CDR2 sequences are MNHEY and SVGEGT. The CDR3 sequence is 14 residues long. V lost 10 bases, J lost 3 bases, and 6 bases stayed unmatched. The CDR3: CATLRDRGKNIQYF. The CDR3 bases are TGTGCCACCCTCCGGGACAGGGGCAAAAACATTCAGTACTTC.

This clonotype has at least ten counts. The chain is built from TRBV20-1 and TRBJ1-2; D gene ambiguous. V lost 3 bases to trimming and J lost 2 bases, with 13 bases between them. Germline values: CDR1 DFQATT, CDR2 SNEGSKA (reference sequence). CDR3 length: 14 residues. The CDR3 DNA reads as TGCAGTGCTAGCTCTCGGCAGACAAACTATGGCTACACCTTC. It codes for CSASSRQTNYGYTF.

At least ten counts were recorded for this clonotype. The rearrangement uses TRBV7-2 and TRBJ2-7, with D perhaps being TRBD1 or TRBD2 (5 bases each). The V gene lost 5 bases and the J gene lost 4 bases, with 15 bases spanning the gap. The CDR3 is 14 amino acids. Germline V CDR1 and CDR2: SGHTA, FQGNSA. Here the CDR3 DNA reads TGTGCCAGCAGCGCTAGGGACGGTCCGTACGAGCAGTACTTC. Residues: CASSARDGPYEQYF. The full variable domain, rest sourced from reference TRBV7-2 and TRBJ2-7, is GAGVSQSPSNKVTEKGKDVELRCDPISGHTALYWYRQSLGQGLEFLIYFQGNSAPDKSGLPSDRFSAERTGGSVSTLTIQRTQQEDSAVYLCASSARDGPYEQYFGPGTRLTVT.

Many counts were recorded for this clonotype. J is TRBJ2-2 and V is TRBV6-4, with 12 bases aligning to TRBD2. Trimming at V came to 10 bases and at J to 0 bases, leaving 9 bases not matched to a gene. The CDR3 consists of 17 residues. Germline V CDR1 and CDR2: MRHNA, SNTAGT. In nucleotides, the CDR3 is TGTGCCACCCGAAGGACTAGCGGGACCCCGAACACCGGGGAGCTGTTTTTT. It encodes CATRRTSGTPNTGELFF.

V and J are TRBV14 and TRBJ1-1; 9 bases line up with TRBD1. V shed 2 bases, J shed 3 bases, and the junction held 4 bases outside the gene matches. Germline CDR1 and CDR2: SGHDN and FVKESK. The CDR3 length is 15 residues. The CDR3 here is CASSQWGQGDTEAFF. DNA of the CDR3: TGTGCCAGCAGCCAATGGGGACAGGGTGACACTGAAGCTTTCTTT.

V usage is TRBV28 and J usage is TRBJ1-1; D might be TRBD1 (5 bases). V was shortened by 5 bases and J by 5 bases, with 15 bases between the two germline ends. Germline CDR1 MDHEN, CDR2 SYDVKM. This CDR3 comprises 14 residues. CDR3 sequence: CASSPGSLKTEAFF. In DNA form, the CDR3 reads TGTGCCAGCAGTCCAGGGAGTCTAAAGACTGAAGCTTTCTTT.

Ten or more counts support this clonotype. The V gene is TRBV19, the J gene TRBJ1-5; D remains unclear. With 10 bases removed from V and 6 bases from J, the gap between germline ends came to 16 bases. The CDR3 runs to 13 residues. Germline CDR1 is LNHDA and CDR2 is SQIVND (reference sequence). CDR3 bases: TGTGCCACCTCACCCTCGGCGGGTCAGCCCCAGCATTTT. The encoded protein is CATSPSAGQPQHF.

There are many counts of this clonotype. The chain links TRBV6-5 to TRBJ1-1; no clear D gene. This CDR3 contains 13 residues. The germline CDR1 and CDR2 sequences are MNHEY and SVGAGI. Trimming stripped 7 bases from V and 8 bases from J, with 17 bases between. The CDR3 is CASTYGRAGEAFF. CDR3 in DNA: TGTGCCAGCACCTACGGGAGGGCCGGAGAAGCTTTCTTT.

This clonotype was picked up many times. The J gene is TRBJ2-5, the V gene TRBV11-2; D may be TRBD1 or TRBD2 (5 bases each). The CDR3 has 15 residues. Trimming shortened V by 5 bases and J by 1 base, and 14 bases separated the two germline ends. Germline CDR1 SGHAT, CDR2 FQNNGV. CDR3 DNA sequence: TGTGCCAGCAGCAACACCGGGACGGTCCAAGAGACCCAGTACTTC. Translating gives CASSNTGTVQETQYF.

This clonotype came up many times. This chain connects TRBV20-1 to TRBJ1-1; the match to TRBD1 covers 7 bases. V lost 1 base, J lost 0 bases, and 5 bases stayed unmatched. The CDR3 runs 15 residues. The germline gives CDR1 DFQATT, CDR2 SNEGSKA (reference sequence). CDR3 loop: CSARAGGTVNTEAFF. CDR3 nucleotide sequence: TGCAGTGCTAGAGCTGGAGGGACAGTGAACACTGAAGCTTTCTTT.

This clonotype occurred many times. The rearrangement links TRBV30 to TRBJ1-1; D gene uncertain. The V gene's germline CDR1 is GTSNPN and CDR2 SVGIG (reference sequence). The CDR3 length is 12 residues. The V end was cut by 0 bases, the J end by 7 bases, with 9 bases between. DNA for the CDR3: TGTGCCTGGAGTGTAGTCGGGGATGAAGCTTTCTTT. Translated, it gives CAWSVVGDEAFF.